This entry lists 17 T cell receptor beta chains sequenced from one sample in a study of molecular identifiers for immune sequencing clone quantification. TCRdb reprocessed the PCR reads via MiXCR and lists one record per CDR3 protein. Of hundreds of thousands of distinct CDR3 sequences in the sample, 25% were seen once. The sequencing sample was made of naive CD8+ T cells from blood, with Jurkat cell RNA spiked in. Stated subset: FACS-sorted CD8+CD4-CCR7+CD45RA+ naive T cells. Source of these receptors: a human donor in good health. Some libraries in this study had Jurkat cell RNA spiked in.

This clonotype was seen at least ten times. The chain uses TRBV7-4 and TRBJ2-3; TRBD2 matches 8 bases. Germline-derived CDR1 and CDR2 are SGHVT and SQSDAQ. CDR3 length: 16 residues. Trimming took 5 bases from V and 4 from J; bases not matched to a gene: 11. The CDR3: CASSPNRREEADTQYF. DNA for the CDR3: TGTGCCAGCAGCCCGAATCGGCGGGAGGAGGCAGATACGCAGTATTTT.

Many counts were recorded for this clonotype. The V gene is TRBV4-1, the J gene TRBJ1-2; 8 bases fit TRBD1. Germline trimming cut 0 bases from V and 2 bases from J; bases unmatched to any gene: 8. Germline V lookup: CDR1 MGHRA, CDR2 YSYEKL. The CDR3 contains 17 residues. CDR3 DNA: TGCGCCAGCAGCCAAGAATCAGGACAGGGCCCCAACTATGGCTACACCTTC. It translates to CASSQESGQGPNYGYTF.

Only a few counts were recorded for this clonotype. The V and J genes are TRBV19 and TRBJ2-1; TRBD2 aligns across 16 bases. The CDR3 runs 18 residues. The J segment lost 4 bases and the V segment lost 3 bases, leaving 6 bases of the junction unmatched. Per germline, CDR1 LNHDA and CDR2 SQIVND (reference sequence). The CDR3 is CASSIWGLAGGPYNEQFF. DNA for the CDR3: TGTGCCAGTAGTATTTGGGGACTAGCGGGAGGGCCGTACAATGAGCAGTTCTTC. Full variable domain (remainder filled in from reference TRBV19 and TRBJ2-1): DGGITQSPKYLFRKEGQNVTLSCEQNLNHDAMYWYRQDPGQGLRLIYYSQIVNDFQKGDIAEGYSVSREKKESFPLTVTSAQKNPTAFYLCASSIWGLAGGPYNEQFFGPGTRLTVL.

As to this clonotype: This clone may be a read error of a much larger clone one base away. This chain joins TRBV6-2 or TRBV6-3 and TRBJ2-2, with 9 bases aligning to TRBD2. V trimming: 0 bases; J trimming: 4 bases; junction bases outside the gene matches: 9. The CDR3 is 18 residues long. Looked up from germline, CDR1 is MNHEY and CDR2 is SVGEGT. For the CDR3, the DNA is TGTGCCAGCAGTTACTCCGCTAGCGGGAACGCGAGCACCGGGGAGCTGTTTTTT. Translated: CASSYSASGNASTGELFF.

This rearrangement joins TRBV4-3 to TRBJ2-7; 9 bases are a match to TRBD1. Germline CDR1 and CDR2: LGHNA and YSLEER. The CDR3 covers 14 residues. The J segment lost 3 bases and the V segment lost 2 bases, leaving 2 bases of the junction unmatched. The CDR3 region is CASSQTGQGYEQYF. The CDR3 DNA follows: TGCGCCAGCAGCCAAACGGGACAGGGCTACGAGCAGTACTTC.

The chain couples TRBV19 to TRBJ2-7; a weak D match, TRBD1 (5 bases). This CDR3 has 15 amino acids. Germline V gene lookup returns CDR1 LNHDA and CDR2 SQIVND (reference sequence). Trimming removed 3 bases from V and 7 bases from J, with 19 bases in between. This CDR3 reads CASSMGSRAPREQYF. The CDR3 region has the DNA TGTGCCAGTAGTATGGGTTCCAGGGCCCCACGGGAGCAGTACTTC.

This clonotype appeared many times. The chain employs TRBV28 and TRBJ1-1, with TRBD1 matching over 7 bases. There are 14 residues in the CDR3. The V segment lost 5 bases and the J segment 7 bases; nucleotides outside the gene matches: 10. Looked up from germline, CDR1 is MDHEN and CDR2 is SYDVKM. The CDR3 sequence is CASSPKGGAYEAFF. The CDR3 coding sequence is TGTGCCAGCAGTCCAAAAGGGGGCGCGTATGAAGCTTTCTTT.

On this clonotype itself: One junction end does not reproduce the germline sequence, and a read error may be involved. The chain employs TRBV5-3 and TRBJ2-7; 10 bases match TRBD1. TRBV5-3 has ORF status, its function being uncertain. The CDR3 totals 15 residues. The CDR3 nucleotides are TGTGCCAGCAGCTTTGGGGGACAGGGGACAGTCGAGCAGTACTTC. Translated: CASSFGGQGTVEQYF.

A remark on this clonotype: One base away lies a much larger clone, so this may be a sequencing read error. The conserved phenylalanine or tryptophan is not found at the CDR3 terminus, so this likely reflects a read error. This chain links TRBV4-1 with TRBJ2-3, with 7 bases aligning to TRBD1. Germline lookup yields CDR1 MGHRA and CDR2 YSYEKL. V trimming: 0 bases; J trimming: 3 bases; junction bases outside the gene matches: 6. The CDR3 consists of 16 residues. The CDR3 DNA sequence: TGCGCCAGCAGCCAAGAAGAGGGGGCTGGGACAGATACGCAGTATGTT. Amino acids: CASSQEEGAGTDTQYV.

This clonotype was detected many times. The genes are TRBV7-9 and TRBJ1-4, with a tentative D call TRBD1 (5 bases). CDR3 length equals 20 residues. CDR1 is SEHNR, CDR2 FQNEAQ, per germline (reference sequence). Trimming took off 3 bases at V and 0 bases at J, with 23 bases between the two ends. In nucleotides, the CDR3 is TGTGCCAGCAGCTTCCCCCGGGACCCTTCAACTTTAGCAACTAATGAAAAACTGTTTTTT. Translating it yields CASSFPRDPSTLATNEKLFF.

This clonotype was seen more than once but under ten times. A clone one base away is much larger, so this may be a read error. This sequence joins TRBV27 and TRBJ2-6, with D uncertain. CDR3 size: 13 residues. V was pared by 6 bases and J by 1 base, with 4 bases between. Germline CDR1 is MNHEY and CDR2 is SMNVEV (reference sequence). The CDR3 protein is CASRISGANVLTF. The CDR3 DNA sequence: TGTGCCAGCAGGATTTCTGGGGCCAACGTCCTGACTTTC.

On this clonotype itself: A read error is possible here, since a much larger clone lies one base away. The gene calls are TRBV4-3 and TRBJ2-1, with TRBD2 as a possible D gene (6 bases). The CDR3 totals 16 residues. Germline V gene sequence: CDR1 LGHNA, CDR2 YSLEER. CDR3 nucleotides: TGCGCCAGCAGTCCCGTGGCAGGCACGGACTACAATGCGCAGTTCTTC. Translating it yields CASSPVAGTDYNAQFF.

In the case of this clonotype: The junction shows a germline mismatch at one end, possibly a read error. This chain joins TRBV5-3 and TRBJ1-2; 7 bases align to TRBD1. TRBV5-3 is flagged as an ORF with uncertain function. This CDR3 is 17 amino acids long. The CDR3 DNA reads as TGTGCCAGCAGCTTGGCACGCGACAGGGCTTTTGACTATGGCTACACCTTC. Its protein product is CASSLARDRAFDYGYTF.

This clonotype was counted between two and nine times. The CDR3, as DNA: TGTGCCAGCAGTGCCCGGGACAGGACAGATACGCAGTATTTT. The encoded protein is CASSARDRTDTQYF. The J gene is TRBJ2-3, the V gene TRBV28, with TRBD1 matching over 8 bases. Germline trimming cut 5 bases from V and 3 bases from J; bases unmatched to any gene: 4. There are 14 residues in the CDR3. Germline CDR1 and CDR2: MDHEN and SYDVKM.

This clonotype occurred many times. The chain combines TRBV12-3 or TRBV12-4 with TRBJ2-3; weak D call: TRBD2 (5 bases). The CDR3 is 14 amino acids. The V and J ends lost 7 bases and 2 bases respectively, with 13 bases between them. CDR3 bases: TGTGCCAGCACCCGGGGTTCCAACACAGATACGCAGTATTTT. As protein: CASTRGSNTDTQYF.

As for this clonotype: A clone one base away is much larger, so this may be a read error. J is TRBJ1-5 and V is TRBV6-2 or TRBV6-3; a weak D match, TRBD1 (5 bases). CDR3 length: 16 amino acids. Germline V gene data show CDR1 as MNHEY and CDR2 as SVGEGT. This CDR3 reads CASSSLRDGYNPPQHF. In nucleotides, the CDR3 is TGTGCCAGCAGTTCCCTCCGGGACGGCTACAATCCGCCCCAGCATTTT.

This chain uses TRBV2 with TRBJ1-1, with TRBD1 matching 7 bases. Germline V gene lookup returns CDR1 SNHLY and CDR2 FYNNEI. This CDR3 has 15 amino acids. J lost 5 bases, V lost 6 bases, and 12 bases had no gene match. CDR3 region: CASRRGRDSSTEAFF. CDR3 coding DNA: TGTGCCAGCAGGAGAGGACGGGACAGTTCGACTGAAGCTTTCTTT.